This TCR beta chain was obtained from a study of shared clonotypes between healthy human individuals. Repertoires were generated with immunoSEQ multiplex PCR, while TCRdb's copy carries only in-frame clones and drops some. Of around 1.9 million clones listed, about 92% are singletons. Germline assignment: CDR1 MRHNA and CDR2 SNTAGT. There are 13 residues in the CDR3. Trimming took 8 bases from V and 2 from J, leaving 11 bases between them. Terminally differentiated effector memory CD45RA+ cells were excluded by CCR7 positive selection of CD45RO-negative cells. Material for sequencing was naive CD8+ T cells from PBMCs. The receptor comes from a man in his late teens or twenties in good health. Some clones in this sample may be carry-over from other donors' samples. The chain carries TRBV6-4 and TRBJ2-3; tentatively, D is TRBD2 (5 bases). This CDR3 reads CASAERYTDTQYF. The CDR3 nucleotides read TGTGCCAGCGCGGAGCGGTACACAGATACGCAGTATTTT.